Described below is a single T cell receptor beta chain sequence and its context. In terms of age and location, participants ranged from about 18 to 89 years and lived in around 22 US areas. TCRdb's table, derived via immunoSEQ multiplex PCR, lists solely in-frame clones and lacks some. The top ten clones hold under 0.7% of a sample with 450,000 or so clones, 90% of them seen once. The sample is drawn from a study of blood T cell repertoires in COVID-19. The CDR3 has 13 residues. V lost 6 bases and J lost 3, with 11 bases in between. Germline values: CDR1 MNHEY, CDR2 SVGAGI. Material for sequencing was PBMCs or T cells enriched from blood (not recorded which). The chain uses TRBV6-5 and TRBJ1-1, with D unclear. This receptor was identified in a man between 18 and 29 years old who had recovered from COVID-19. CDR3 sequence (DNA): TGTGCCAGCAGCTCTCTTGGAGACACTGAAGCTTTCTTT. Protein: CASSSLGDTEAFF.